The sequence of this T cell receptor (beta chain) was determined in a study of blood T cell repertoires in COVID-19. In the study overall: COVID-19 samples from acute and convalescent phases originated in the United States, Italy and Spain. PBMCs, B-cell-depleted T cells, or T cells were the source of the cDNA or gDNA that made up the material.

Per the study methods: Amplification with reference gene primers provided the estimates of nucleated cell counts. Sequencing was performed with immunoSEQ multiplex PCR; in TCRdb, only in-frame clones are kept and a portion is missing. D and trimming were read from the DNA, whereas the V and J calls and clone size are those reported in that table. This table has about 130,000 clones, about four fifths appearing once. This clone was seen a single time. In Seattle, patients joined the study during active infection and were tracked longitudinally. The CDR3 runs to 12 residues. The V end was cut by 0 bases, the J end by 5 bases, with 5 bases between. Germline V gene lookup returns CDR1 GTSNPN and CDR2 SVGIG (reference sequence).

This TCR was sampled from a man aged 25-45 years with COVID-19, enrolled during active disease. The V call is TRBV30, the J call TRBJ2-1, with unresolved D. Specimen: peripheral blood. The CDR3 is CAWSVYNNEQFF. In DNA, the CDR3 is TGTGCCTGGAGTGTCTATAACAATGAGCAGTTCTTC.